This T cell receptor beta chain was retrieved from a study of blood T cell repertoires in COVID-19. On the study more broadly: Material from acute and convalescent COVID-19 was sourced from the United States, Italy and Spain. PBMCs, B-cell-depleted T cells, or T cells were the source of the cDNA or gDNA that made up the material.

The CDR3 runs 15 residues. J was trimmed by 6 bases and V by 5 bases; bases with no gene match: 9. The V gene's germline CDR1 is SGHVS and CDR2 FQNEAQ. This clone has a handful of counts. Authors' data handling: Estimation of nucleated cell counts was performed using reference gene primer amplification. The table came from immunoSEQ multiplex PCR; TCRdb's copy has only in-frame clones and leaves some out. Clone size and V and J calls were adopted from that table, with D and trimming inferred from the DNA. The sample contains under 15,000 clones, around nine tenths of which appear only once. The chain links TRBV7-8 to TRBJ1-5, with TRBD1 matching 8 bases. The clonotype was recovered from a human donor in a cohort sampled during active COVID-19. The sample consisted of peripheral blood. Here the CDR3 reads CASSRADRATQPQHF. The CDR3 DNA reads TGTGCCAGCAGCCGAGCGGACAGGGCGACTCAGCCCCAGCATTTT.